These 12 T cell receptor beta chains originate from one sample sequenced in a study of OX40 agonist ivuxolimab in advanced cancers. TCRdb's table, derived via immunoSEQ multiplex PCR, lists solely in-frame clones and lacks some. Of some 98,000 clones detected, roughly 84% appear once; the ten largest clones hold under 0.35%. The source was CD4+ or CD8+ T cells sorted from blood, collected in a trial of the OX40 agonist ivuxolimab. The source is an adult with an advanced solid tumor such as melanoma, head and neck, liver or kidney cancer.

This sequence joins TRBV4-2 and TRBJ2-3, with D tentatively TRBD2 (5 bases). Germline loops: CDR1 LGHNA, CDR2 YNFKEQ. The CDR3 covers 16 residues. Trimming took off 5 bases at V and 5 bases at J, with 20 bases between the two ends. The CDR3 protein is CASSTSGGRELDTQYF. CDR3 nucleotide sequence: TGTGCCAGCAGCACCTCGGGCGGAAGGGAGCTAGATACGCAGTATTTT.

The gene calls are TRBV6-5 and TRBJ1-3, with 8 positions matching TRBD1. Trimming at V came to 6 bases and at J to 4 bases, leaving 8 bases not matched to a gene. The CDR3 is 15 residues long. CDR1 MNHEY and CDR2 SVGAGI come from the germline V gene. The CDR3 bases are TGTGCCAGCAGCCGTACAGGGGGTCGAGGAAACACCATATATTTT. This gives the protein CASSRTGGRGNTIYF.

This chain links TRBV7-9 with TRBJ2-7, with D unclear. Trimming cost V 5 bases and J 12 bases, with 14 bases left between them. The germline V gene has CDR1 SEHNR and CDR2 FQNEAQ (reference sequence). The CDR3 covers 11 residues. The CDR3 DNA reads as TGTGCCAGCAGCCCTGGCCAAGTGGCGTACTTC. This sequence encodes CASSPGQVAYF.

The V call is TRBV4-3, the J call TRBJ1-6; TRBD1 agrees at 8 bases. The CDR3 is 16 residues long. Per the germline V gene, CDR1 is LGHNA and CDR2 is YSLEER. Trimming took 0 bases from V and 7 from J; bases not matched to a gene: 5. The CDR3 sequence: CASSQDGDRTNSPLHF. DNA of the CDR3: TGCGCCAGCAGCCAAGATGGGGACAGGACCAATTCACCCCTCCACTTT.

V usage is TRBV2 and J usage is TRBJ2-6, with TRBD1 as a possible D gene (6 bases). This CDR3 has 16 residues. Germline lookup yields CDR1 SNHLY and CDR2 FYNNEI. With 6 bases removed from V and 1 base from J, the gap between germline ends came to 13 bases. The CDR3 region has the DNA TGTGCCAGCAGGCCACCCACAGGGTCTGGGGCCAACGTCCTGACTTTC. It codes for CASRPPTGSGANVLTF. Full variable domain (remainder filled in from reference TRBV2 and TRBJ2-6): EPEVTQTPSHQVTQMGQEVILRCVPISNHLYFYWYRQILGQKVEFLVSFYNNEISEKSEIFDDQFSVERPDGSNFTLKIRSTKLEDSAMYFCASRPPTGSGANVLTFGAGSRLTVL.

V usage is TRBV18 and J usage is TRBJ1-1, with TRBD1 as a possible D gene (6 bases). The CDR3 has 14 residues. V shed 2 bases and J shed 1 base, with 8 bases lying between them. Germline assignment: CDR1 KGHSH and CDR2 LQKENI. Here the CDR3 DNA reads TGTGCCAGCTCACCAGCAGGGGCGAACACTGAAGCTTTCTTT. Translating it yields CASSPAGANTEAFF.

In this sample, this clone turned up once. The chain has TRBV14 and TRBJ2-5; TRBD2 matches 8 bases. The germline gives CDR1 SGHDN, CDR2 FVKESK. Trimming at V came to 0 bases and at J to 1 base, leaving 10 bases not matched to a gene. This CDR3 is 18 amino acids long. As DNA, the CDR3 is TGTGCCAGCAGCCAAGAGGGGCTCCGCGGGAGGCCCCAAGAGACCCAGTACTTC. Its protein product is CASSQEGLRGRPQETQYF.

J is TRBJ2-7 and V is TRBV7-2; D ambiguous. The V gene's germline CDR1 is SGHTA and CDR2 FQGNSA. V was shortened by 5 bases and J by 1 base, with 6 bases between the two germline ends. The CDR3 loop spans 12 amino acids. CDR3 sequence (DNA): TGTGCCAGCAGCCATGGGTCCTACGAGCAGTACTTC. It yields the protein CASSHGSYEQYF.

This clone was found once. This chain links TRBV19 with TRBJ2-2; 8 bases align to TRBD1. The CDR3 length is 17 residues. Germline lookup yields CDR1 LNHDA and CDR2 SQIVND (reference sequence). Trimming took 5 bases from V and 5 from J; bases not matched to a gene: 13. The CDR3 region has the DNA TGTGCCAGTAGTGAGTTGCGGACAGGGATTTTTACCGGGGAGCTGTTTTTT. Protein: CASSELRTGIFTGELFF. The whole variable domain, remainder taken from reference TRBV19 and TRBJ2-2, is DGGITQSPKYLFRKEGQNVTLSCEQNLNHDAMYWYRQDPGQGLRLIYYSQIVNDFQKGDIAEGYSVSREKKESFPLTVTSAQKNPTAFYLCASSELRTGIFTGELFFGEGSRLTVL.

The chain is built from TRBV13 and TRBJ2-7; 8 bases agree with TRBD2. Germline V gene data show CDR1 as PRHDT and CDR2 as FYEKMQ (reference sequence). The CDR3 sequence is 14 residues long. Trimming removed 5 bases from V and 4 bases from J; junction bases left unmatched: 7. CDR3 sequence reads: CASSPKTSVYEQYF. In nucleotides, the CDR3 is TGTGCCAGCAGCCCCAAGACTAGCGTGTACGAGCAGTACTTC.

The rearrangement joins TRBV6-5 to TRBJ1-1; 10 bases match TRBD1. This CDR3 comprises 15 residues. From germline, CDR1 is MNHEY and CDR2 SVGAGI. J gave up 5 bases and V 2 bases, and 5 bases lay outside the gene matches. DNA of the CDR3: TGTGCCAGCAGTTACCCGGGACAGGGGAGGACTGAAGCTTTCTTT. Its translation: CASSYPGQGRTEAFF.

V gene TRBV5-1 combines with J gene TRBJ2-1; 7 bases are a match to TRBD2. Germline loops: CDR1 SGHRS, CDR2 YFSETQ. V shed 4 bases, J shed 0 bases, and the junction held 4 bases outside the gene matches. The CDR3 is made up of 15 amino acids. In DNA, the CDR3 is TGCGCCAGCAGCCCGTCGGGGGGCTCCTACAATGAGCAGTTCTTC. Amino acid sequence: CASSPSGGSYNEQFF.